This is a list of T cell receptor beta chains from one sample in a study of type 1 regulatory T cells. TCRdb reprocessed the reads with MiXCR, giving one entry per CDR3 protein. The sample has around 19,000 distinct CDR3 sequences; more than 8.5% are singletons. The sequenced sample was CD4+ T cells, either the whole sample or a sorted fraction (not recorded which). Receptor source: a human donor in good health. Both conserved end residues are part of each CDR3. The order of the fields is D gene, clone size, V gene, J gene, CDR3 DNA, CDR3 protein. D genes are given only for firm matches. Size is stated for part of the rows, as once, few or many counts, or as a class when the clone is expanded.

.	many	TRBV4-1	TRBJ2-1	TGCGCCAGCAGCCAAGTTGACCTGGTAGCCTACAATGAGCAGTTCTTC	CASSQVDLVAYNEQFF
.	many	TRBV24-1	TRBJ2-4	TGTGCCACCAGTGTTGGTGGGATTGGCAAAAACATTCAGTACTTC	CATSVGGIGKNIQYF
.	few	TRBV3-1	TRBJ2-7	TGTGCCAGCAGCCAAGAACCCAGGACCTACGAGCAGTACTTC	CASSQEPRTYEQYF
.	many	TRBV6-6	TRBJ2-1	TGTGCCAGCACCATATACAATGAGCAGTTCTTC	CASTIYNEQFF
TRBD2	many	TRBV20-1	TRBJ2-5	TGCAGTGCTGGAGCTAGCGGGAGGGGTCAAGAGACCCAGTACTTC	CSAGASGRGQETQYF
.	many	TRBV5-1	TRBJ2-7	TGCGCCAGCAGTCAAGAGCAGAGATTGAGGGAGCAGTACTTC	CASSQEQRLREQYF
.	.	TRBV28	TRBJ2-5	TGTGCCAGCGTATTTAGCGGAGCGGAGACCCAGTACTTC	CASVFSGAETQYF
.	.	TRBV20-1	TRBJ2-3	TGCAGTGGAAGAACTAGCACAGATACGCAGTATTTT	CSGRTSTDTQYF
.	many	TRBV12-3/TRBV12-4	TRBJ2-7	TGTGCCAGCAGTTTAGCGGGCAGTTCCTACGAGCAGTACTTC	CASSLAGSSYEQYF
TRBD1	.	TRBV20-1	TRBJ1-5	TGCAGTGCTAGACGTGTATTGGGCCAGGGGGATAATCAGCCCCAGCATTTT	CSARRVLGQGDNQPQHF
.	many	TRBV7-3	TRBJ2-1	TGTGCCAGCAGCCCTGAGGGGGGGGCTGGTGAGCAGTTCTTC	CASSPEGGAGEQFF
.	.	TRBV20-1	TRBJ2-2	TGCAGTGCTAGACGGGACCAAGACTTCAGGGAGCTGTTTTTT	CSARRDQDFRELFF
TRBD2	medium-sized	TRBV10-3	TRBJ2-5	TGTGCCATCATGGACGGGACTAGGGGCGAGACCCAGTACTTC	CAIMDGTRGETQYF
.	.	TRBV5-1	TRBJ2-1	TGCGCCAGCAGCTTCGAACGGTCTGTGCAGTTCTTC	CASSFERSVQFF
.	medium-sized	TRBV29-1	TRBJ2-2	TGCAGCGTTCGGACAGAGAACCGGGAGCTGTTTTTT	CSVRTENRELFF
TRBD2	few	TRBV20-1	TRBJ2-1	TGCAGTGCGGCGGGACTAGCGTCTTACAATGAGCAGTTCTTC	CSAAGLASYNEQFF
TRBD2	few	TRBV29-1	TRBJ2-3	TGCAGCGTTGAAGATAAGGCTAGCGGGAGCGATACGCAGTATTTT	CSVEDKASGSDTQYF
.	many	TRBV24-1	TRBJ2-1	TGTGCCACCAGTGATTTGGATAGGACCTACGATGAGCAGTTCTTC	CATSDLDRTYDEQFF
TRBD1	many	TRBV13	TRBJ1-3	TGTGCCAGCAGTCGTCGACAGGGGGACACCATATATTTT	CASSRRQGDTIYF
TRBD1	many	TRBV7-9	TRBJ2-1	TGTGCCAGCAGCTCTCTACAGGGGCACAATGAGCAGTTCTTC	CASSSLQGHNEQFF
TRBD1	.	TRBV7-9	TRBJ1-5	TGTGCCAGCAGCCTGGACAGGGAGAATCAGCCCCAGCATTTT	CASSLDRENQPQHF
TRBD1	medium-sized	TRBV18	TRBJ1-3	TGTGCCAGCTCACCCAGGGGGACCGGAAACACCATATATTTT	CASSPRGTGNTIYF
.	.	TRBV5-5	TRBJ2-5	TGTGCCAGCAGCTTGTCCCTTACAGGAATGAGGACCCAGTACTTC	CASSLSLTGMRTQYF
.	many	TRBV5-1	TRBJ2-7	TGCGCCAGCAGCCCAACAGGGACCCTCTCCTACGAGCAGTACTTC	CASSPTGTLSYEQYF
.	many	TRBV5-5	TRBJ1-4	TGTGCCAGCAGCTTGGAATTAACGCGCATTAAACTGTTTTTT	CASSLELTRIKLFF
.	few	TRBV7-8	TRBJ2-2	TGTGCCAGCAGCTTAGCTAGATTTCGCAACACCGGGGAGCTGTTTTTT	CASSLARFRNTGELFF
.	many	TRBV7-2	TRBJ2-3	TGTGCCAGCACCCCCTTGGGCGGCACAGATACGCAGTATTTT	CASTPLGGTDTQYF
TRBD2	few	TRBV20-1	TRBJ2-1	TGCAGTATGTCTAGCGGGAACAATGAGCAGTTCTTC	CSMSSGNNEQFF
.	.	TRBV7-2	TRBJ2-1	TGTGCCAGCAGCCCTTCCCCACGGAGTGGATCCTACAATGAGCAGTTCTTC	CASSPSPRSGSYNEQFF
.	.	TRBV12-3/TRBV12-4	TRBJ2-7	TGTGCCAGCAGTTCATCAGGACCCCCGCACGAGCAGTACTTC	CASSSSGPPHEQYF
TRBD1	many	TRBV29-1	TRBJ1-1	TGCAGCGTGGACAGGGGTGGGAACACTGAAGCTTTCTTT	CSVDRGGNTEAFF
.	many	TRBV28	TRBJ1-2	TGTGCCAGCAGTTTAGGGGGGGTTTCTGGCTACACCTTC	CASSLGGVSGYTF
TRBD2	few	TRBV20-1	TRBJ2-1	TGCAGTGCAAAACGAAGCGGGGGTAACAATGAGCAGTTCTTC	CSAKRSGGNNEQFF
.	few	TRBV5-5	TRBJ2-1	TGTGCCAGCAGCTCCGGGACAAATGAGCAGTTCTTC	CASSSGTNEQFF
.	few	TRBV5-1	TRBJ1-2	TGCGCCAGCAGCTTAAAGGATGTAGTTGATGGCTACACCTTC	CASSLKDVVDGYTF
TRBD2	many	TRBV6-2/TRBV6-3	TRBJ2-3	TGTGCCAGCAGTTACTCGCGGGAGTCCACCTCCACAGATACGCAGTATTTT	CASSYSRESTSTDTQYF
TRBD2	few	TRBV6-5	TRBJ2-1	TGTGCCAGCAGAAGACTAGCGGGAGCGGGTGAGCAGTTCTTC	CASRRLAGAGEQFF
TRBD2	few	TRBV7-2	TRBJ2-7	TGTGCCAGCAGCCCAGCGGCTAGCGGGACCTACGAGCAGTACTTC	CASSPAASGTYEQYF
TRBD2	many	TRBV20-1	TRBJ2-3	TGCAGTGCTAGAGATCTGTACAAAGCGGGAAAGGGCACAGATACGCAGTATTTT	CSARDLYKAGKGTDTQYF
TRBD1	few	TRBV2	TRBJ2-7	TGTGCCAGCAGCGGTTCCGGGACAGGCCTTGTGTACTTC	CASSGSGTGLVYF
.	few	TRBV5-1	TRBJ1-3	TGCGCCAGCAGCGTATTCCCTCCAAACTCTGGAAACACCATATATTTT	CASSVFPPNSGNTIYF
TRBD2	many	TRBV5-1	TRBJ2-7	TGCGCCAGCAGCTTTAGCGGGAGGGCCTACGAGCAGTACTTC	CASSFSGRAYEQYF
TRBD2	many	TRBV12-3/TRBV12-4	TRBJ2-7	TGTGCCAGCAGTTTAGACTACCCACCTCGCGGGGGGGACTTC	CASSLDYPPRGGDF
.	many	TRBV20-1	TRBJ1-4	TGCAGTGCTTTTAAGCCGGGGTTTAATGAAAAACTGTTTTTT	CSAFKPGFNEKLFF
.	many	TRBV7-9	TRBJ1-2	TGTGCCAGCAGCTTCGGGGTTCAAGGCTACACCTTC	CASSFGVQGYTF
TRBD2	.	TRBV20-1	TRBJ2-2	TGTTCGCTCTACGACCCAGGGACTACGGTTAGGGGGGAGCTGTTTTTT	CSLYDPGTTVRGELFF
.	few	TRBV5-1	TRBJ2-7	TGCGCCAGCAGGGACATCGGGGGAACCTACGAGCAGTACTTC	CASRDIGGTYEQYF
.	.	TRBV7-6	TRBJ1-5	TGTGCCAGCAGCTTACTAGGAGGTAGCGAGCCCCAGCATTTT	CASSLLGGSEPQHF
TRBD1	.	TRBV6-5	TRBJ1-5	TGTGCCAGCAGGTCGGGACAGATAGAGGGCCAGCCCCAGCATTTT	CASRSGQIEGQPQHF
.	many	TRBV20-1	TRBJ2-3	TGCAGTGCTAGTTCACGGATCAGCGGCACAGATACGCAGTATTTT	CSASSRISGTDTQYF